A single sample gave rise to the 26 T cell receptor beta chains below, sequenced in a study of blood T cells in healthy people across ages. Then a second PCR, running roughly 7 to 12 cycles, was carried out with a sample-barcoded 5' primer and a J-beta primer mix. TCRdb called the 5' RACE reads again in MiXCR, with one record for every CDR3 protein. The sample records about 830,000 distinct CDR3 sequences, roughly 60% being singletons. The sample comprised blood. The source is a young man in good health.

V is TRBV27 and J is TRBJ2-4, with 8 bases aligning to TRBD1. The DNA end favors TRBJ2-7, so the J call may be wrong. CDR1 is MNHEY, CDR2 SMNVEV, per germline (reference sequence). This CDR3 is 14 amino acids long. CDR3 in amino acids: CASSSQGARYEQYF. The CDR3 DNA sequence: TGTGCCAGCAGTTCTCAGGGGGCGCGGTACGAGCAGTACTTC.

This chain uses TRBV20-1 with TRBJ2-5, with 13 bases fitting TRBD2. Germline CDR1 DFQATT, CDR2 SNEGSKA (reference sequence). The CDR3 is 16 amino acids. With V trimmed by 1 base and J by 0 bases, 2 bases remained unmatched. The CDR3 loop is CSARGLAGGNQETQYF. Written as DNA, the CDR3 is TGCAGTGCTAGAGGACTAGCGGGGGGCAACCAAGAGACCCAGTACTTC.

This clonotype was detected a few times. The chain recombines TRBV29-1 with TRBJ2-3; 9 nucleotides line up with TRBD2. Germline CDR1 is SQVTM and CDR2 is ANQGSEA. This CDR3 is 15 amino acids long. The trim removed 7 bases at V and 3 bases at J, leaving 11 bases unmatched. Here the CDR3 DNA reads TGCAGCGCCCTGCTAGCGGGGTATCGTACAGATACGCAGTATTTT. It is translated as CSALLAGYRTDTQYF.

This chain joins TRBV4-2 and TRBJ1-2; D is perhaps TRBD1 (5 bases). The CDR3 is 19 amino acids. Germline CDR1 LGHNA, CDR2 YNFKEQ. Between the trimmed V and J ends, which lost 4 bases and 5 bases, there was a span of 29 bases. The CDR3 bases are TGTGCCAGCAGCCCTTCGAGCGGGGGAAGGCATATTACGGCATATGGCTACACCTTC. It encodes CASSPSSGGRHITAYGYTF.

For this clonotype: One end of the junction varies from germline; a read error may be responsible. CDR3 in amino acids: CATGDRYNEQFF. CDR3 nucleotide sequence: TGTGCCACCGGTGACAGGTACAATGAGCAGTTCTTC. This chain connects TRBV24-1 to TRBJ2-1; D possibly corresponds to TRBD1 (6 bases). Germline V gives CDR1 KGHDR, CDR2 SFDVKD. The CDR3 extends over 12 amino acids.

This chain links TRBV6-5 with TRBJ1-2, with D tentatively TRBD1 (5 bases). Trimming removed 6 bases from V and 4 bases from J, with 15 bases in between. This CDR3 is built from 14 residues. CDR1 and CDR2 (germline): MNHEY, SVGAGI. The CDR3 protein is CASSRAGGSYGYTF. The CDR3 DNA reads TGTGCCAGCAGCCGCGCGGGGGGGTCCTATGGCTACACCTTC.

Only a few counts were recorded for this clonotype. The chain couples TRBV20-1 to TRBJ1-2; D call uncertain. Between the trimmed V and J ends, which lost 1 base and 3 bases, there was a span of 9 bases. Germline V gene lookup returns CDR1 DFQATT and CDR2 SNEGSKA (reference sequence). The CDR3 runs to 13 residues. The CDR3 nucleotides read TGCAGTGCTAGAGGCCCTCCCGACTATGGCTACACCTTC. Its translation is CSARGPPDYGYTF.

About this clonotype: The junction departs from the called germline gene at one end, perhaps through a read error. The chain links TRBV7-3 to TRBJ2-1; 7 bases line up with TRBD1. The CDR3 spans 13 residues. Germline V gene data show CDR1 as SGHTA and CDR2 as FQGTGA. As DNA, the CDR3 is TGTGCCCGCAGCAAGACAGGGAGCAATGAGCAGTTCTTC. This sequence encodes CARSKTGSNEQFF.

In its sample, this clonotype was seen a few times. The chain combines TRBV3-1 with TRBJ2-1; no clear D. Trimming pared 4 bases from V and 12 bases from J, leaving 16 bases between. The germline CDR1 and CDR2 sequences are LGHDT and YNNKEL (reference sequence). This CDR3 spans 13 amino acids. The CDR3 sequence: CASSLNPYLGQFF. In DNA, the CDR3 is TGTGCCAGCAGCCTAAATCCGTATTTGGGGCAGTTCTTC.

This rearrangement joins TRBV12-3 or TRBV12-4 to TRBJ1-2; D is possibly TRBD1 (6 bases). The CDR3 loop spans 14 amino acids. V was shortened by 1 base and J by 7 bases, with 13 bases between the two germline ends. In DNA form, the CDR3 reads TGTGCCAGCAGTTTAGACGGGGGGCCAGTTGGCTACACCTTC. This translates into CASSLDGGPVGYTF.

This clonotype was counted between two and nine times. This chain's CDR3 is CASSQTGELAYTDTQYF. CDR3 in DNA: TGTGCCAGCAGCCAAACGGGGGAACTAGCTTACACAGATACGCAGTATTTT. J is TRBJ2-3 and V is TRBV4-2; D is perhaps TRBD2 (6 bases). The CDR3 totals 17 residues. V lost 2 bases and J lost 2, with 17 bases in between. Germline V gene sequence: CDR1 LGHNA, CDR2 YNFKEQ.

The J gene is TRBJ2-3, the V gene TRBV4-3, with a possible D match to TRBD1 (6 bases). V lost 0 bases and J 5 bases, leaving 9 bases between the germline ends. CDR1 and CDR2 (germline): LGHNA, YSLEER. The length of the CDR3 is 14 residues. The CDR3 is CASSQEQGVDTQYF. CDR3 nucleotides: TGCGCCAGCAGCCAAGAACAGGGAGTAGATACGCAGTATTTT.

The rearrangement joins TRBV4-1 to TRBJ2-3, with TRBD2 identical over 9 bases. CDR3 length equals 17 residues. V was pared by 0 bases and J by 0 bases, with 4 bases of the junction left unmatched. Germline lookup yields CDR1 MGHRA and CDR2 YSYEKL. Here the CDR3 DNA reads TGCGCCAGCAGCCAAGAGATAGCGGGGGTTAGCACAGATACGCAGTATTTT. It encodes CASSQEIAGVSTDTQYF.

This chain uses TRBV9 with TRBJ1-2, with D hard to call. V was cut by 3 bases and J by 2 bases, with 14 bases left in between. Germline lookup yields CDR1 SGDLS and CDR2 YYNGEE. The CDR3 totals 15 residues. For the CDR3, the DNA is TGTGCCAGCAGCGCCGGAGGGCAGATAAACTATGGCTACACCTTC. It yields the protein CASSAGGQINYGYTF.

The chain employs TRBV5-1 and TRBJ1-4; no clear D. This CDR3 has 14 residues. CDR1 is SGHRS, CDR2 YFSETQ, per germline. The V and J ends lost 3 bases and 2 bases respectively, with 8 bases between them. The CDR3 here is CASSSDSTNEKLFF. DNA of the CDR3: TGCGCCAGCAGCTCCGACTCCACTAATGAAAAACTGTTTTTT.

The rearrangement links TRBV21-1 to TRBJ1-5; TRBD1 is the table's D call, not checked against the DNA. TRBV21-1 is marked as a pseudogene. The CDR3 totals 16 residues. The DNA for the CDR3 is TGTGCCAGCAGCGGAGAGACACAGGGAGCGGATCAGCCCCAGCATTTT. This codes for CASSGETQGADQPQHF.

The chain uses TRBV15 and TRBJ2-1; no reliable D call. The CDR3 covers 17 residues. CDR1 and CDR2 from the germline V gene are LNHNV and YYDKDF (reference sequence). V was pared by 0 bases and J by 0 bases, with 12 bases between. The CDR3 protein is CATSRDKVPSSYNEQFF. The CDR3 nucleotides read TGTGCCACCAGCAGAGATAAGGTACCGAGCTCCTACAATGAGCAGTTCTTC. Together with reference TRBV15 and TRBJ2-1, the CDR3 gives the full variable domain: DAMVIQNPRYQVTQFGKPVTLSCSQTLNHNVMYWYQQKSSQAPKLLFHYYDKDFNNEADTPDNFQSRRPNTSFCFLDIRSPGLGDTAMYLCATSRDKVPSSYNEQFFGPGTRLTVL.

The CDR3 spells CAWSVHGGEQYF. CDR3 DNA: TGTGCCTGGAGTGTACACGGCGGCGAGCAGTACTTC. The chain employs TRBV30 and TRBJ2-7; D call uncertain. V was trimmed by 0 bases and J by 6 bases, leaving 9 bases between them. From germline, CDR1 is GTSNPN and CDR2 SVGIG (reference sequence). The CDR3 contains 12 residues.

This clonotype was observed a single time. The CDR3 nucleotides read TGCAGCGGCGGACAGGGGTCCGCTGAAGCTTTCTTT. Its translation: CSGGQGSAEAFF. The chain is built from TRBV29-1 and TRBJ1-1, with 9 positions matching TRBD1. The CDR3 contains 12 residues. Germline-derived CDR1 and CDR2 are SQVTM and ANQGSEA. After removal of 7 bases from V and 6 bases from J, the junction contained 6 bases not matched to a gene.

This clonotype has a single count. CDR3 in DNA: TGTGCCAGCAGCGGGACAAACGGGGGGGCCGCCTACGAGCAGTACTTC. Protein product: CASSGTNGGAAYEQYF. The chain joins TRBV9 to TRBJ2-7; 8 nucleotides agree with TRBD2. The CDR3 extends over 16 amino acids. The junction had 10 bases not matched to a gene; V was cut back by 3 bases and J by 2 bases. Germline CDR1 reads SGDLS; CDR2 reads YYNGEE.

This sequence joins TRBV12-3 or TRBV12-4 and TRBJ2-5; 9 bases map to TRBD1. The ends lost 6 bases at V and 5 bases at J; junction bases unmatched: 7. The CDR3 runs to 14 residues. The CDR3, as DNA: TGTGCCAGCAGCGGGACAGGGCTCGGGGAGACCCAGTACTTC. The encoded protein is CASSGTGLGETQYF.

The V call is TRBV5-1, the J call TRBJ2-7; TRBD1 aligns across 9 bases. The CDR3 sequence is 17 residues long. With 6 bases clipped from V and 3 bases from J, the junction kept 16 bases outside the gene matches. Germline CDR1 is SGHRS and CDR2 is YFSETQ. DNA for the CDR3: TGCGCCAGCAAGAACCCAGCTAAGGGACAGGGTGACTACGAGCAGTACTTC. This translates into CASKNPAKGQGDYEQYF.

V and J are TRBV5-1 and TRBJ2-3; 7 bases are a match to TRBD1. J lost 2 bases, V lost 0 bases, and 6 bases had no gene match. CDR1 is SGHRS and CDR2 is YFSETQ in the germline V gene. The CDR3 is 16 amino acids. The CDR3 is CASSLETGQFTDTQYF. CDR3 nucleotide sequence: TGCGCCAGCAGCTTGGAGACAGGGCAATTCACAGATACGCAGTATTTT.

This clonotype was seen a few times. The chain has TRBV4-3 and TRBJ2-7; 8 positions agree with TRBD2. Per the germline V gene, CDR1 is LGHNA and CDR2 is YSLEER. The CDR3 extends over 16 amino acids. V trimming: 3 bases; J trimming: 7 bases; junction bases outside the gene matches: 14. As DNA, the CDR3 is TGCGCCAGCAGCCACGACTCGAGCGGGGGCCTCTGGGAGCAGTACTTC. It yields the protein CASSHDSSGGLWEQYF.

The V call is TRBV7-6, the J call TRBJ2-7, with TRBD1 matching 9 bases. CDR1 and CDR2 from the germline V gene are SGHVS and FNYEAQ. With 5 bases clipped from V and 0 bases from J, the junction kept 8 bases outside the gene matches. There are 16 residues in the CDR3. CDR3 loop: CASSPPRDRDSYEQYF. Here the CDR3 DNA reads TGTGCCAGCAGCCCCCCCCGGGACAGGGACTCCTACGAGCAGTACTTC.

A few counts support this clonotype. The chain uses TRBV20-1 and TRBJ1-1; unclear D gene. Germline assignment: CDR1 DFQATT and CDR2 SNEGSKA (reference sequence). Trimming took off 7 bases at V and 1 base at J, with 10 bases between the two ends. The CDR3 has 12 residues. DNA of the CDR3: TGCAGTGTGGGTTCTGGGAACACTGAAGCTTTCTTT. Residues: CSVGSGNTEAFF.